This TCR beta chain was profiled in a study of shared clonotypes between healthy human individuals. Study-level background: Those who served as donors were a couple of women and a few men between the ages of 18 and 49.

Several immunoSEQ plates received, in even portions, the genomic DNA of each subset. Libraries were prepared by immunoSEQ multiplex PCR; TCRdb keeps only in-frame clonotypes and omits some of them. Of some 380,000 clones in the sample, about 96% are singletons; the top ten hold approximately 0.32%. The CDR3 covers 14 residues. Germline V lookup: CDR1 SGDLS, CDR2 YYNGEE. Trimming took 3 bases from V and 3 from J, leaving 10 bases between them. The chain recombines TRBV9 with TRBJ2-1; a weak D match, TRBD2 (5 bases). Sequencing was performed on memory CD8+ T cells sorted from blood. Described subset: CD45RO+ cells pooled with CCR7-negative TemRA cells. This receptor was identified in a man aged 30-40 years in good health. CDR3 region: CASSALVNYNEQFF. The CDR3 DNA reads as TGTGCCAGCAGCGCACTAGTGAACTACAATGAGCAGTTCTTC.